Listed below are T cell receptor beta chains from one sample, sequenced in a study of PD-1 blockade in classical Hodgkin lymphoma. Repertoires were generated with immunoSEQ multiplex PCR, while TCRdb's copy carries only in-frame clones and drops some. Of around 23,000 clones listed, 84% are singletons. Sequencing was performed on CD4+ T cells from blood, taken at baseline. The receptors come from a human donor with classical Hodgkin lymphoma. Each CDR3 is given with its conserved first and last residue. The D gene is left open where the match is weak. Not every row has a clone size; where given, it reads once, few, many or a size class.

d_call j_call clone_size cdr3_length v_call cdr3_nt cdr3_aa
. TRBJ1-5 . 15 TRBV4-3 TGCGCCAGCAGCCAAGATCAGGGAGGCAATCAGCCCCAGCATTTT CASSQDQGGNQPQHF
. TRBJ1-2 . 12 TRBV5-5 TGTGCCAGCAGCGCCCGAGGCGATGGCTACACCTTC CASSARGDGYTF
. TRBJ1-5 . 13 TRBV7-8 TGTGCCAGCAGCTCGCAACCCCATCAGCCCCAGCATTTT CASSSQPHQPQHF
. TRBJ2-1 . 15 TRBV6-1 TGTGCCAGCAGTTCCGGGACATACTCCTACAATGAGCAGTTCTTC CASSSGTYSYNEQFF
. TRBJ1-1 . 15 TRBV19 TGTGCCAGTAGTATAGATCGGGCAGCCGACACTGAAGCTTTCTTT CASSIDRAADTEAFF
. TRBJ2-2 . 15 TRBV2 TGTGCCAGCAAAAGACAGAGCCTCTACACCGGGGAGCTGTTTTTT CASKRQSLYTGELFF
. TRBJ1-2 . 13 TRBV23-1 TGCGCCAGCAGTCAATCACAGATTCGCGGCTACACCTTC CASSQSQIRGYTF
. TRBJ2-5 . 16 TRBV9 TGTGCCAGCAGCGTAGCGGCGGGTGGGGTTCAAGAGACCCAGTACTTC CASSVAAGGVQETQYF
. TRBJ2-6 . 14 TRBV9 TGTGCCAGCAGCTTAACATCTGGGGCCAACGTCCTGACTTTC CASSLTSGANVLTF
. TRBJ2-7 . 13 TRBV6-6 TGTGCCAGCAGTGCCCCAATCGTCTACGAGCAGTACTTC CASSAPIVYEQYF
TRBD1 TRBJ2-2 . 16 TRBV4-1 TGCGCCAGCAGCCAGAACAGGGGGGTGGACACCGGGGAGCTGTTTTTT CASSQNRGVDTGELFF
. TRBJ1-1 . 14 TRBV5-4 TGTGCCAGCAGCTTGGATTCCGCCTCCGCTGAAGCTTTCTTT CASSLDSASAEAFF
TRBD1 TRBJ2-7 . 15 TRBV5-1 TGCGCCAGCAGCCCCCCGGGACAGGGGTCCTACGAGCAGTACTTC CASSPPGQGSYEQYF
. TRBJ1-4 . 15 TRBV4-3 TGCGCCAGCAGCCTGACGGGGCAGGGTAATGAAAAACTGTTTTTT CASSLTGQGNEKLFF
TRBD1 TRBJ1-5 . 16 TRBV7-9 TGTGCCAGCAGCTCGACAGGGGGAGGGTTCAATCAGCCCCAGCATTTT CASSSTGGGFNQPQHF
. TRBJ2-1 few 15 TRBV28 TGTGCCAGCACAGACGGGACGAGGGATTCGGGTGAGCAGTTCTTC CASTDGTRDSGEQFF
. TRBJ1-4 . 14 TRBV19 TGTGCCAGTAGTATCAGGGTTGGTGATGAAAAACTGTTTTTT CASSIRVGDEKLFF
. TRBJ1-2 . 13 TRBV7-2 TGTGCCAGCAGCTTCGGGACCTACGGTGGCTACACCTTC CASSFGTYGGYTF
. TRBJ1-2 . 14 TRBV4-3 TGCGCCAGCAGCCAAGAACTCCAGGGACGCGGCTACACCTTC CASSQELQGRGYTF
. TRBJ2-1 . 14 TRBV2 TGTGCCAGCAGTAGCACGGTTATCTACAATGAGCAGTTCTTC CASSSTVIYNEQFF
. TRBJ2-7 . 18 TRBV7-2 TGTGCCAGCAGCTTAGAACCGCAGACAGGATCTCTCTCCTACGAGCAGTACTTC CASSLEPQTGSLSYEQYF
. TRBJ1-2 . 13 TRBV7-8 TGTGCCAGCAGCTCCAGGACAGCCTATGGCTACACCTTC CASSSRTAYGYTF
. TRBJ1-4 . 15 TRBV9 TGTGCCAGCAGCGTCGGGGCAGGGTGGGATGAAAAACTGTTTTTT CASSVGAGWDEKLFF
. TRBJ2-4 . 16 TRBV6-5 TGTGCCAGCAGTTACTCGCCGGCCCTAGCCAAAAACATTCAGTACTTC CASSYSPALAKNIQYF
. TRBJ1-4 . 18 TRBV4-3 TGCGCCAGCAGCCAGAAGGTTTCTTGGGGACTCGGGGATGAAAAACTGTTTTTT CASSQKVSWGLGDEKLFF
. TRBJ2-1 . 16 TRBV7-2 TGTGCCAGCAGCTTAGCGCTATCCGGACTTAAGAATGAGCAGTTCTTC CASSLALSGLKNEQFF
. TRBJ1-1 . 13 TRBV29-1 TGCAGCGTATCGGGGCAGGGTTATCCTGAAGCTTTCTTT CSVSGQGYPEAFF
. TRBJ1-3 . 15 TRBV6-1 TGTGCCAGCAGGAAGCTCACAGCATCTGGAAACACCATATATTTT CASRKLTASGNTIYF
TRBD1 TRBJ1-1 once 15 TRBV27 TGTGCCAGCAGCTGGGACAGGGGACCGGGGACTGAAGCTTTCTTT CASSWDRGPGTEAFF
. TRBJ2-7 . 15 TRBV4-2 TGTGCCAGCAGCCCTCAGCCGGGGGATCTCTACGAGCAGTACTTC CASSPQPGDLYEQYF
. TRBJ1-5 . 13 TRBV6-5 TGTGCCAGCAGTTCCCAAGTCAATCAGCCCCAGCATTTT CASSSQVNQPQHF
TRBD1 TRBJ2-5 . 14 TRBV12-5 TGTGCTAGTGGGCCCGGACAGGGGGTGGAGACCCAGTACTTC CASGPGQGVETQYF
. TRBJ2-7 . 15 TRBV5-1 TGCGCCAGCAGCTTGGAGGCAGGGAAGACCTACGAGCAGTACTTC CASSLEAGKTYEQYF
. TRBJ1-6 . 16 TRBV4-3 TGCGCCAGCAGCCAAGACTTGGTGGGATTTCGTTCACCCCTCCACTTT CASSQDLVGFRSPLHF
. TRBJ1-3 . 13 TRBV7-3 TGTGCCAGCAGCCCCCAAGCTGGAAACACCATATATTTT CASSPQAGNTIYF
TRBD2 TRBJ2-5 . 15 TRBV10-3 TGTGCCATCAGGGCGGGGACTAGCGCGGAAGAGACCCAGTACTTC CAIRAGTSAEETQYF
. TRBJ2-6 once 15 TRBV4-3 TGCGCCAGCAGCCACATAGGCTCTGGGGCCAACGTCCTGACTTTC CASSHIGSGANVLTF
. TRBJ1-2 few 12 TRBV10-3 TGTGCCATCAGTGCCACAGGCCAGGGCTACACCTTC CAISATGQGYTF
. TRBJ2-2 . 13 TRBV7-9 TGTGCCAGCAGCTTGGTGGGGAGTAGGGAGCTGTTTTTT CASSLVGSRELFF
TRBD1 TRBJ2-7 . 12 TRBV6-5 TGTGCCAGCAGGGGACAGGCCTACGAGCAGTACTTC CASRGQAYEQYF
. TRBJ2-5 . 13 TRBV5-8 TGTGCCAGCAGCTGGGGGCGAGTAGAGACCCAGTACTTC CASSWGRVETQYF
TRBD2 TRBJ2-1 . 14 TRBV6-5 TGTGCCAGCAGGGGCGGGGGGGCTTGGAATGAGCAGTTCTTC CASRGGGAWNEQFF
. TRBJ1-4 . 14 TRBV5-1 TGCGCCAGCAGCCTGGGCCAACGCGGGGAAAAACTGTTTTTT CASSLGQRGEKLFF
TRBD2 TRBJ2-3 . 14 TRBV2 TGTGCCAGCAGTGGAGGACTAGAAACAGATACGCAGTATTTT CASSGGLETDTQYF
. TRBJ1-2 few 13 TRBV10-3 TGTGCCATCAGTGAGTTCACAGCCTATGGCTACACCTTC CAISEFTAYGYTF
. TRBJ1-1 . 14 TRBV6-1 TGTGCCAGCAGGGAGGGGACTTGGGCAACTGAAGCTTTCTTT CASREGTWATEAFF
. TRBJ1-4 . 16 TRBV5-1 TGCGCCAGCAGCCAAAGCTACGGACTGCCTAATGAAAAACTGTTTTTT CASSQSYGLPNEKLFF
. TRBJ2-7 . 15 TRBV5-1 TGCGCCAGCTCCTACCTAGACAGGAGCACCTACGAGCAGTACTTC CASSYLDRSTYEQYF
. TRBJ1-1 . 14 TRBV6-5 TGTGCCAGTACGCGGGGGCAATCGAACACTGAAGCTTTCTTT CASTRGQSNTEAFF
. TRBJ1-3 . 16 TRBV29-1 TGCAGCGTTAGCTCAGACGGTTCAGGGTCTGGAAACACCATATATTTT CSVSSDGSGSGNTIYF
. TRBJ2-5 . 16 TRBV6-5 TGTGCCAGCAGTTACGGGGGGGGGCAGCGGCAAGAGACCCAGTACTTC CASSYGGGQRQETQYF
TRBD2 TRBJ2-1 . 16 TRBV19 TGTGCCAGTTCGGACCCGACTAGCGGGGGGTACAATGAGCAGTTCTTC CASSDPTSGGYNEQFF
TRBD1 TRBJ2-2 . 17 TRBV5-4 TGTGCCAGCGCCGCAGGACAGGGGCTGTCGGTGGCCGGGGAGCTGTTTTTT CASAAGQGLSVAGELFF
. TRBJ1-1 . 14 TRBV5-6 TGTGCCAGCAGCTTACAGGGTCGCGGGACTGAAGCTTTCTTT CASSLQGRGTEAFF
. TRBJ2-3 . 15 TRBV4-3 TGCGCCAGCAGCCAAGGACAGTCAGGGACAGATACGCAGTATTTT CASSQGQSGTDTQYF
TRBD2 TRBJ2-7 . 16 TRBV5-1 TGCGCCAGCAGCTTGTCGGGGGGGCTTGACCTCTACGAGCAGTACTTC CASSLSGGLDLYEQYF
. TRBJ2-2 . 14 TRBV7-7 TGTGCCAGCAGCGCCGGACTGAACACCGGGGAGCTGTTTTTT CASSAGLNTGELFF
TRBD2 TRBJ2-1 . 17 TRBV4-2 TGTGCCAGCAGCCAGGAAATAGCGGGGGGATACTACAATGAGCAGTTCTTC CASSQEIAGGYYNEQFF
. TRBJ1-1 . 15 TRBV5-1 TGCGCCAGCAGCCCCTCGGGACGGACTTACACTGAAGCTTTCTTT CASSPSGRTYTEAFF
. TRBJ1-3 . 13 TRBV11-2 TGTGCCAGCAGCTTAGGCAATCCGAACACCATATATTTT CASSLGNPNTIYF